A single sample gave rise to the 2 T cell receptor beta chains below, sequenced in a study of CD8+CD57+ T cells in acquired aplastic anemia listed by TCRdb under 2018. Sequenced on an Illumina HiSeq 2000. Genomic DNA was used as template for profiling of TCR beta VDJ combinations and CDR3 sequences. In-frame beta chains were kept once TCRdb had trimmed the public reads at Q25 with fastp and called clones with MiXCR. Each record represents a unique CDR3 protein, reported with the most common genes and DNA among its rows. The sample has fewer than 200,000 distinct CDR3 sequences on record, around 60% of them singletons. The leading ten clones occupy over 40% of the sample. Input material: sorted CD4+, CD8+, or CD8+CD57+ T cells (not recorded which) from PBMCs. The receptor source for this set is a human donor in good health.

V gene TRBV7-6 combines with J gene TRBJ1-4; TRBD1 agrees at 7 bases. The V and J ends lost 8 bases and 6 bases, in that order; junction bases with no gene match: 9. Germline V gives CDR1 SGHVS, CDR2 FNYEAQ. CDR3 size: 14 residues. CDR3 protein: CASGGTATHEKLFF. The CDR3 bases are TGTGCCAGCGGGGGGACAGCCACTCATGAAAAACTGTTTTTT.

The table lists this clonotype with many counts. This CDR3 is CASSLVQATDTQYF. The CDR3 DNA is TGTGCCAGCAGCTTGGTCCAGGCCACAGATACGCAGTATTTT. J is TRBJ2-3 and V is TRBV5-8; no clear D. CDR1 and CDR2 from the germline V gene are SGHTS and YDEGEE. V lost 0 bases and J lost 2, with 7 bases in between. The CDR3 covers 14 residues. The whole variable domain, remainder taken from reference TRBV5-8 and TRBJ2-3, is EAGVTQSPTHLIKTRGQQATLRCSPISGHTSVYWYQQALGLGLQFLLWYDEGEERNRGNFPPRFSGRQFPNYSSELNVNALELEDSALYLCASSLVQATDTQYFGPGTRLTVL.